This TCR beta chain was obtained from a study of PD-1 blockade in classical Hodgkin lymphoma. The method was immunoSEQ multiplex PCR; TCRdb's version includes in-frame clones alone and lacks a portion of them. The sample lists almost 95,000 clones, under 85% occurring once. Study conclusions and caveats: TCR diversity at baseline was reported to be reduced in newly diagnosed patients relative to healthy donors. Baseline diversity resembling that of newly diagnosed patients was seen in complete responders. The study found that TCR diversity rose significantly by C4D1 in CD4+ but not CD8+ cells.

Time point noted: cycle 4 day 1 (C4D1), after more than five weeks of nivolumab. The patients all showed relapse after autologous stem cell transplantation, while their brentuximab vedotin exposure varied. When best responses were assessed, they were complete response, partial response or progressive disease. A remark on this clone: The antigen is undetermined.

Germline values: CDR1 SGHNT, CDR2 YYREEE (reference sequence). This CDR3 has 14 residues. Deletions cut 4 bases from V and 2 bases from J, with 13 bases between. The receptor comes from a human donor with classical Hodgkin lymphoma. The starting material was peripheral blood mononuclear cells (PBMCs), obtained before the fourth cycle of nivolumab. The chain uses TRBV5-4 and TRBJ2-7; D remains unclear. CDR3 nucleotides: TGTGCCAGCAGCCCCCCCCTGCCGCCCTACGAGCAGTACTTC. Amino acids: CASSPPLPPYEQYF.